This TCR beta chain was sequenced in a study of blood T cell repertoires in COVID-19. In the study overall: Samples taken during acute and convalescent COVID-19 were collected in the United States, Italy and Spain. Sources were T cells, B-cell-depleted T cells, or PBMCs; the material itself was cDNA or gDNA.

V was trimmed by 4 bases and J by 1 base, leaving 5 bases between them. This CDR3 region has 12 residues. From germline, CDR1 is SGDLS and CDR2 YYNGEE. In the original analysis: Amplified reference gene primers provided the basis for estimating nucleated cell counts. The protocol was immunoSEQ multiplex PCR, while the TCRdb copy is restricted to in-frame clones and leaves out a portion. The V and J calls and the clone size are those of that table, but D and trimming were determined from the DNA. The profile shows just over 70,000 clones, 80% of them singletons. Source material: peripheral blood. The TCR originated in a man in his 70s who had recovered from COVID-19. This chain joins TRBV9 and TRBJ1-2; D unresolved. The DNA for the CDR3 is TGTGCCAGCAGCCACAATAACTATGGCTACACCTTC. Amino acids: CASSHNNYGYTF.